This passage covers 17 T cell receptor beta chains from one sample sequenced in a study of radiotherapy plus CTLA-4 blockade in lung cancer. The data were produced by immunoSEQ multiplex PCR, yet TCRdb's version contains in-frame clones alone and is incomplete. Among tens of thousands of clones listed, around 81% were seen once. Sequences were derived from peripheral blood, sampled from a patient treated with radiotherapy plus ipilimumab. These receptors were obtained from a human donor with non-small cell lung cancer who had a partial response to radiotherapy plus ipilimumab. Some clones in this sample may be carry-over from other donors' samples.

For the CDR3, the DNA is TGCAGTGCTACCTTGCAAGAGACCCAGTACTTC. It yields the protein CSATLQETQYF. V gene TRBV20-1 combines with J gene TRBJ2-5, with unresolved D. This CDR3 spans 11 amino acids. V was trimmed by 4 bases and J by 2 bases, leaving 5 bases between them. Germline-derived CDR1 and CDR2 are DFQATT and SNEGSKA (reference sequence).

The J gene is TRBJ2-7, the V gene TRBV6-1; 9 bases are shared with TRBD2. J lost 2 bases, V lost 8 bases, and 10 bases had no gene match. Germline loops: CDR1 MNHNS, CDR2 SASEGT. The CDR3 extends over 15 amino acids. The CDR3 region is CASQPSGTLAYEQYF. CDR3 in DNA: TGTGCCAGCCAGCCTAGCGGGACCTTAGCCTACGAGCAGTACTTC.

This clone was seen more than once but under ten times. The V call is TRBV28, the J call TRBJ2-3; 7 bases agree with TRBD2. The germline CDR1 and CDR2 sequences are MDHEN and SYDVKM. V was clipped by 5 bases and J by 5 bases; unmatched bases: 13. The CDR3 is 16 amino acids. The CDR3 region is CASSPKIAGRQDTQYF. DNA of the CDR3: TGTGCCAGCAGTCCCAAAATAGCGGGCCGGCAAGATACGCAGTATTTT.

The V and J genes are TRBV19 and TRBJ2-1; TRBD1 aligns across 9 bases. Per the germline V gene, CDR1 is LNHDA and CDR2 is SQIVND (reference sequence). CDR3 length: 15 residues. Trimming cost V 8 bases and J 5 bases; bases outside gene matches: 10. For the CDR3, the DNA is TGTGCCAGTTCCGGAGACAGGGGGGTCCACAATGAGCAGTTCTTC. Protein: CASSGDRGVHNEQFF.

Only a few counts were recorded for this clone. The V call is TRBV7-2, the J call TRBJ2-7, with a possible D match to TRBD2 (5 bases). The length of the CDR3 is 17 residues. The ends were cut back, 2 bases at V and 5 bases at J, with 22 bases in the middle. Germline loops: CDR1 SGHTA, CDR2 FQGNSA. For the CDR3, the DNA is TGTGCCAGCAGCTTAAGGACCGAAAAACTAGGAACCAACGAGCAGTACTTC. Translated, it gives CASSLRTEKLGTNEQYF.

This chain connects TRBV27 to TRBJ1-1; TRBD1 aligns across 7 bases. Unmatched junction bases numbered 12, after V lost 6 bases and J lost 5 bases. Germline values: CDR1 MNHEY, CDR2 SMNVEV (reference sequence). CDR3 length: 15 amino acids. Here the CDR3 DNA reads TGTGCCAGCAGCCCCCCCGGTGGCAGGGGGACTGAAGCTTTCTTT. Protein: CASSPPGGRGTEAFF.

The J gene is TRBJ2-5, the V gene TRBV7-2; D remains ambiguous. The CDR3 is 15 amino acids. Trimming removed 1 base from V and 9 bases from J, with 18 bases in between. Germline CDR1 and CDR2: SGHTA and FQGNSA. CDR3 nucleotides: TGTGCCAGCAGCTTAGTGTTGTCGACTCCGGAGTCCCAGTACTTC. It translates to CASSLVLSTPESQYF. The full variable domain, in which reference TRBV7-2 and TRBJ2-5 provide the parts outside the CDR3, is GAGVSQSPSNKVTEKGKDVELRCDPISGHTALYWYRQSLGQGLEFLIYFQGNSAPDKSGLPSDRFSAERTGGSVSTLTIQRTQQEDSAVYLCASSLVLSTPESQYFGPGTRLLVL.

The V call is TRBV7-8, the J call TRBJ1-5, with D maybe TRBD1 (6 bases). Trimming left V 2 bases short and J 0 bases short, with 11 bases between. Germline V lookup: CDR1 SGHVS, CDR2 FQNEAQ. This CDR3 contains 16 residues. As DNA, the CDR3 is TGTGCCAGCAGCTTAAGGGGGAAGAATAGCAATCAGCCCCAGCATTTT. Translating gives CASSLRGKNSNQPQHF.

The V and J genes are TRBV5-1 and TRBJ1-4; TRBD1 is a possible D gene (6 bases). The V end lost 4 bases, the J end lost 0 bases, and 13 bases lay between the germline ends. The CDR3 is made up of 16 amino acids. Germline V lookup: CDR1 SGHRS, CDR2 YFSETQ. CDR3 sequence (DNA): TGCGCCAGCAGCGTGCAGGGGCCAGCAACTAATGAAAAACTGTTTTTT. Translation gives CASSVQGPATNEKLFF.

This sequence joins TRBV5-4 and TRBJ2-2, with 12 bases fitting TRBD2. The CDR3 has 16 amino acids. V dropped 3 bases and J dropped 3; count of bases not matched to a gene: 3. Germline V gives CDR1 SGHNT, CDR2 YYREEE (reference sequence). Written as DNA, the CDR3 is TGTGCCAGCAGCTCTAGCGGGAGGGGATACACCGGGGAGCTGTTTTTT. It is translated as CASSSSGRGYTGELFF. Full variable domain (rest looked up from reference TRBV5-4 and TRBJ2-2): ETGVTQSPTHLIKTRGQQVTLRCSSQSGHNTVSWYQQALGQGPQFIFQYYREEENGRGNFPPRFSGLQFPNYSSELNVNALELDDSALYLCASSSSGRGYTGELFFGEGSRLTVL.

V usage is TRBV5-1 and J usage is TRBJ2-5, with TRBD1 matching over 9 bases. Looked up from germline, CDR1 is SGHRS and CDR2 is YFSETQ. CDR3 length: 16 amino acids. V gave up 0 bases and J gave up 0 bases; unmatched junction bases: 3. DNA for the CDR3: TGCGCCAGCAGCTTGGTTGGACAGGGGTACCAAGAGACCCAGTACTTC. Encoded protein: CASSLVGQGYQETQYF.

This sequence joins TRBV30 and TRBJ2-5; D may be TRBD2 (7 bases). CDR1 GTSNPN and CDR2 SVGIG come from the germline V gene (reference sequence). This CDR3 spans 17 amino acids. V was clipped by 0 bases and J by 7 bases, with 24 bases between them. As DNA, the CDR3 is TGTGCCTGGAGTGTTGGCGGGGGCAGGGTTCGGTCGGGGACCCAGTACTTC. This codes for CAWSVGGGRVRSGTQYF.

This sequence joins TRBV5-1 and TRBJ2-5, with 7 bases that match TRBD2. This CDR3 comprises 15 residues. The trim removed 7 bases at V and 5 bases at J, leaving 14 bases unmatched. Per germline, CDR1 SGHRS and CDR2 YFSETQ. The CDR3 sequence: CASGPGLTGRETQYF. CDR3 nucleotides: TGCGCCAGCGGCCCGGGCCTCACCGGGAGGGAGACCCAGTACTTC.

This clone was detected once. V is TRBV10-3 and J is TRBJ1-6; 8 nucleotides match TRBD1. CDR3 length equals 14 residues. From germline, CDR1 is ENHRY and CDR2 SYGVKD. Trimming took 2 bases from V and 10 from J; bases not matched to a gene: 4. This chain's CDR3 is CAISEGQGNSPLHF. CDR3 in DNA: TGTGCCATCAGTGAGGGACAGGGTAACTCACCCCTCCACTTT.

The chain has TRBV7-2 and TRBJ1-5, with TRBD1 matching over 11 bases. The CDR3 totals 15 residues. Trimming cost V 6 bases and J 4 bases; bases outside gene matches: 5. The germline gives CDR1 SGHTA, CDR2 FQGNSA. CDR3 amino acids: CASRPGQGANQPQHF. The DNA of the CDR3 is TGTGCCAGCAGACCTGGACAGGGGGCGAATCAGCCCCAGCATTTT.

CDR3: CASSRVAGRQETQYF. In nucleotides, the CDR3 is TGTGCCAGCAGCCGAGTAGCGGGGCGACAAGAGACCCAGTACTTC. V usage is TRBV11-2 and J usage is TRBJ2-5, with 8 bases fitting TRBD2. V was clipped by 5 bases and J by 2 bases; unmatched bases: 7. Germline V gene data show CDR1 as SGHAT and CDR2 as FQNNGV. The CDR3 is made up of 15 amino acids.

The rearrangement uses TRBV10-3 and TRBJ2-1, with a tentative D call TRBD2 (6 bases). V lost 5 bases, J lost 8 bases, and 16 bases lay in between. Germline CDR1 reads ENHRY; CDR2 reads SYGVKD. The length of the CDR3 is 14 residues. The CDR3 spells CAISYPSESHEQFF. CDR3 nucleotide sequence: TGTGCCATCAGTTACCCTAGCGAAAGCCATGAGCAGTTCTTC.